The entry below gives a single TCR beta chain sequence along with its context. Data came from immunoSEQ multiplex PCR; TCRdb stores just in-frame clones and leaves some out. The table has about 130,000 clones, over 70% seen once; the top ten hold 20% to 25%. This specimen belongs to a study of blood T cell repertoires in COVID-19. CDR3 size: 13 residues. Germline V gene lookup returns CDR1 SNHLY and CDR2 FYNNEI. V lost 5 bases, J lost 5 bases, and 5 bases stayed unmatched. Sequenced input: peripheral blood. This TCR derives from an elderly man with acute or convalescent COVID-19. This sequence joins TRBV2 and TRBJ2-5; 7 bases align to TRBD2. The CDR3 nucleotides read TGTGCCAGCAGTAAAGGGGAGGGGGAGACCCAGTACTTC. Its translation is CASSKGEGETQYF. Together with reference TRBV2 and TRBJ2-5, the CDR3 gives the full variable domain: EPEVTQTPSHQVTQMGQEVILRCVPISNHLYFYWYRQILGQKVEFLVSFYNNEISEKSEIFDDQFSVERPDGSNFTLKIRSTKLEDSAMYFCASSKGEGETQYFGPGTRLLVL.